This T cell receptor (beta chain) is drawn from a study of glioma-infiltrating T cells. Points from the study as a whole: Gliomas, especially low-grade, showed above-expected tissue-blood divergence; non-neoplastic patients showed below. CDR3 overlap between tissue and blood was very small.

TCR alpha and beta CDR3 regions were amplified from RNA using iRepertoire nested multiplex PCR. Input was roughly 95-450 ng of tissue mRNA or PBMC total RNA. A single record per CDR3 protein comes from TCRdb applying MiXCR to the multiplex PCR reads. Seen here are 20,000 to 25,000 distinct CDR3 sequences, just under 25% observed once, and the top ten hold around 14%. Trimming cost V 7 bases and J 7 bases, with 13 bases left between them. Germline V gives CDR1 LNHDA, CDR2 SQIVND (reference sequence). The CDR3 has 12 residues. This clonotype was counted ten times or more. Its antigen remains unknown. V and J are TRBV19 and TRBJ1-1; D is ambiguous. Specimen: glioma tissue, nonneoplastic brain tissue, or PBMCs (not recorded which). This TCR derives from a human donor with low-grade glioma or glioblastoma, undergoing nonglioma brain surgery, or in good health (not recorded which). In DNA, the CDR3 is TGTGCCAGTACTCCGCCCCGGGGTGAAGCTTTCTTT. Translation: CASTPPRGEAFF.